This entry lists 30 T cell receptor beta chains sequenced from one sample in a study of shared T cell receptors in the human thymus. The assay was immunoSEQ multiplex PCR, and TCRdb's table has in-frame clones only and misses some. This sample has 550,000 to 800,000 clones, with roughly 88% found just once. These data also formed part of another study, on human thymus T cells.

Material: thymocytes. The origin of the receptors is a girl in the first two years of life with a congenital heart defect.

In this sample, this clone turned up once. The V gene is TRBV5-1, the J gene TRBJ2-1; 9 bases align to TRBD1. The germline gives CDR1 SGHRS, CDR2 YFSETQ. The CDR3 sequence is 14 residues long. Trimming cost V 9 bases and J 4 bases; bases outside gene matches: 8. The DNA for the CDR3 is TGCGCCACCGCCGGGACAGGGACATACAATGAGCAGTTCTTC. Residues: CATAGTGTYNEQFF. Based on the CDR3 plus reference TRBV5-1 and TRBJ2-1, the full variable domain is KAGVTQTPRYLIKTRGQQVTLSCSPISGHRSVSWYQQTPGQGLQFLFEYFSETQRNKGNFPGRFSGRQFSNSRSEMNVSTLELGDSALYLCATAGTGTYNEQFFGPGTRLTVL.

In its sample, this clone was seen a few times. The rearrangement links TRBV5-1 to TRBJ2-2, with TRBD1 identical over 9 bases. The germline V gene has CDR1 SGHRS and CDR2 YFSETQ. J gave up 3 bases and V 4 bases, and 7 bases lay outside the gene matches. The CDR3 covers 16 residues. The CDR3 DNA reads as TGCGCCAGCAGCCCGGACAGGGGAGAGGACACCGGGGAGCTGTTTTTT. Translated, it gives CASSPDRGEDTGELFF.

The chain recombines TRBV5-5 with TRBJ1-4; TRBD1 might be the D (5 bases). Trimming pared 0 bases from V and 8 bases from J, leaving 14 bases between. The CDR3 runs to 15 residues. Germline CDR1 reads SGHKS; CDR2 reads YYEKEE (reference sequence). CDR3 sequence: CASSLVRGAEEKLFF. In DNA, the CDR3 is TGTGCCAGCAGCTTGGTAAGGGGCGCAGAGGAAAAACTGTTTTTT. The variable domain in full, completed from reference TRBV5-5 and TRBJ1-4, reads DAGVTQSPTHLIKTRGQQVTLRCSPISGHKSVSWYQQVLGQGPQFIFQYYEKEERGRGNFPDRFSARQFPNYSSELNVNALLLGDSALYLCASSLVRGAEEKLFFGSGTQLSVL.

V usage is TRBV7-2 and J usage is TRBJ2-7; D may be TRBD2 (6 bases). V lost 2 bases and J lost 4, with 18 bases in between. This CDR3 spans 16 amino acids. Germline CDR1 and CDR2: SGHTA and FQGNSA. The CDR3 loop is CASSLIRRGGIYEQYF. CDR3 sequence (DNA): TGTGCCAGCAGCTTAATAAGGCGGGGAGGTATATACGAGCAGTACTTC.

This clone showed up just a few times. V usage is TRBV12-5 and J usage is TRBJ1-6; perhaps TRBD1 as D (6 bases). V was clipped by 0 bases and J by 7 bases, with 16 bases between them. CDR3 size: 17 residues. Germline CDR1 and CDR2: LGHNT and FRNRAP. The CDR3 DNA sequence: TGTGCTAGTGGTTTGGTCCTGACAGGAAACCCAAATTCACCCCTCCACTTT. Protein: CASGLVLTGNPNSPLHF.

The V call is TRBV28, the J call TRBJ2-1; TRBD1 aligns across 9 bases. Germline-derived CDR1 and CDR2 are MDHEN and SYDVKM. J lost 6 bases, V lost 4 bases, and 7 bases had no gene match. The CDR3 loop spans 15 amino acids. CDR3 sequence reads: CASSWTGQGSNEQFF. The CDR3 DNA reads as TGTGCCAGCAGTTGGACGGGACAGGGATCCAATGAGCAGTTCTTC.

The chain combines TRBV27 with TRBJ1-6; D gene uncertain. This CDR3 region has 18 residues. Germline assignment: CDR1 MNHEY and CDR2 SMNVEV (reference sequence). Trimming took off 5 bases at V and 5 bases at J, with 22 bases between the two ends. DNA for the CDR3: TGTGCCAGCAGTCCGATCACTCTAGGAAGGAAACATAATTCACCCCTCCACTTT. Amino acid sequence: CASSPITLGRKHNSPLHF.

The rearrangement links TRBV13 to TRBJ1-2; a weak D match, TRBD1 (6 bases). The CDR3 runs to 15 residues. V lost 0 bases and J 3 bases, leaving 11 bases between the germline ends. Germline assignment: CDR1 PRHDT and CDR2 FYEKMQ (reference sequence). The CDR3 coding sequence is TGTGCCAGCAGCTTAGGCCGTGGGGGCCACTATGGCTACACCTTC. This sequence encodes CASSLGRGGHYGYTF.

This chain joins TRBV5-4 and TRBJ2-1, with 11 bases identical to TRBD2. CDR1 and CDR2 (germline): SGHNT, YYREEE (reference sequence). The V gene end was trimmed by 2 bases and the J gene end by 5 bases; junction bases not matched to a gene: 3. This CDR3 contains 15 residues. The CDR3 DNA reads as TGTGCCAGCAGCTTTCCGACTAGCGGGGACAATGAGCAGTTCTTC. Protein sequence: CASSFPTSGDNEQFF.

The chain is built from TRBV7-2 and TRBJ2-1, with D possibly matching TRBD2 (5 bases). Germline values: CDR1 SGHTA, CDR2 FQGNSA. The germline V and J ends were trimmed by 5 bases and 10 bases, with 12 bases remaining between them. The CDR3 has 12 residues. The CDR3 nucleotides are TGTGCCAGCAGCCACGAAAGACTAGAGCAGTTCTTC. Translated, it gives CASSHERLEQFF. Full variable domain (missing parts from reference TRBV7-2 and TRBJ2-1): GAGVSQSPSNKVTEKGKDVELRCDPISGHTALYWYRQSLGQGLEFLIYFQGNSAPDKSGLPSDRFSAERTGGSVSTLTIQRTQQEDSAVYLCASSHERLEQFFGPGTRLTVL.

This clone occurred a few times. The chain combines TRBV5-1 with TRBJ2-1, with 11 bases matching TRBD2. CDR1 and CDR2 from the germline V gene are SGHRS and YFSETQ. V was pared by 3 bases and J by 8 bases, with 13 bases of the junction left unmatched. The CDR3 runs to 17 residues. The CDR3 region has the DNA TGCGCCAGCAGCTCCAAGACTAGCGGGGTGCCCTTCGATGAGCAGTTCTTC. Amino acid sequence: CASSSKTSGVPFDEQFF.

The gene calls are TRBV5-1 and TRBJ2-7; perhaps TRBD1 as D (6 bases). This CDR3 is built from 16 residues. Germline CDR1 SGHRS, CDR2 YFSETQ. Trimming removed 0 bases from V and 0 bases from J, with 13 bases in between. The CDR3 sequence is CASSLAGGIPSYEQYF. As DNA, the CDR3 is TGCGCCAGCAGCTTGGCTGGGGGCATTCCCTCCTACGAGCAGTACTTC.

The V and J genes are TRBV5-1 and TRBJ1-4; TRBD1 matches at 10 bases. The CDR3 loop spans 15 amino acids. Germline V gives CDR1 SGHRS, CDR2 YFSETQ. V trimming: 3 bases; J trimming: 7 bases; junction bases outside the gene matches: 6. The CDR3 bases are TGCGCCAGCAGCTATACGGGACAGGGGAGTGAAAAACTGTTTTTT. This codes for CASSYTGQGSEKLFF.

This sequence joins TRBV5-4 and TRBJ1-1; 7 positions agree with TRBD1. Per the germline V gene, CDR1 is SGHNT and CDR2 is YYREEE (reference sequence). CDR3 length equals 16 residues. V shed 0 bases, J shed 5 bases, and the junction held 10 bases outside the gene matches. The CDR3 DNA reads as TGTGCCAGCAGCTTGGATTCAGGGGGTTCTGCTACTGAAGCTTTCTTT. It translates to CASSLDSGGSATEAFF.

V usage is TRBV7-2 and J usage is TRBJ1-6; a possible D gene is TRBD1 (5 bases). Germline assignment: CDR1 SGHTA and CDR2 FQGNSA. V gave up 5 bases and J gave up 7 bases, with 18 bases separating them. The CDR3 spans 16 residues. In DNA form, the CDR3 reads TGTGCCAGCAGCCCGTACCCTCCGGGACTAAATTCACCCCTCCACTTT. Translated, it gives CASSPYPPGLNSPLHF.

With respect to this clone: The same CDR3 is also encoded by other DNA sequences in this sample. CDR3 nucleotides: TGCGCCAGCAGCCTCGGACACAACTATGGCTACACCTTC. Translated: CASSLGHNYGYTF. The chain joins TRBV5-1 to TRBJ1-2; D might be TRBD1 (5 bases). The CDR3 runs 13 residues. V was clipped by 4 bases and J by 2 bases, with 9 bases between them. CDR1 and CDR2 from the germline V gene are SGHRS and YFSETQ. Full variable domain (outside the CDR3, taken from reference TRBV5-1 and TRBJ1-2): KAGVTQTPRYLIKTRGQQVTLSCSPISGHRSVSWYQQTPGQGLQFLFEYFSETQRNKGNFPGRFSGRQFSNSRSEMNVSTLELGDSALYLCASSLGHNYGYTFGSGTRLTVV.

V is TRBV4-3 and J is TRBJ1-1, with unresolved D. CDR1 is LGHNA, CDR2 YSLEER, per germline. Trimming stripped 1 base from V and 2 bases from J, with 11 bases between. The CDR3 is 15 residues long. The DNA for the CDR3 is TGCGCCAGCAGCCAAGGCGTTGTGTATAACACTGAAGCTTTCTTT. Protein sequence: CASSQGVVYNTEAFF.

The count of this clone is one. The chain has TRBV27 and TRBJ1-1, with D perhaps matching TRBD1 (5 bases). V lost 5 bases and J lost 1, with 23 bases in between. CDR3 length: 18 amino acids. Germline V CDR1 and CDR2: MNHEY, SMNVEV (reference sequence). The CDR3 DNA sequence: TGTGCCAGCAGTCCGTCCGTCGGGACTCATCACCCGAACACTGAAGCTTTCTTT. It encodes CASSPSVGTHHPNTEAFF.

The chain combines TRBV6-1 with TRBJ1-3; D may be TRBD1 (6 bases). The CDR3 extends over 14 amino acids. Germline-derived CDR1 and CDR2 are MNHNS and SASEGT. Trimming cost V 4 bases and J 4 bases, with 11 bases left between them. CDR3 sequence reads: CASSAGTRGNTIYF. In DNA form, the CDR3 reads TGTGCCAGCAGTGCCGGGACAAGGGGAAACACCATATATTTT.

This chain links TRBV6-5 with TRBJ1-1; weak D call: TRBD1 (6 bases). V lost 5 bases and J 5 bases, leaving 18 bases between the germline ends. CDR3 size: 15 residues. Germline values: CDR1 MNHEY, CDR2 SVGAGI. The CDR3 loop is CASSPTTTGVTEAFF. Written as DNA, the CDR3 is TGTGCCAGCAGTCCTACAACGACAGGTGTGACTGAAGCTTTCTTT.

This clone was observed a few times. This chain uses TRBV6-6 with TRBJ1-1, with TRBD1 identical over 8 bases. This CDR3 spans 16 amino acids. The V segment lost 6 bases and the J segment 0 bases; nucleotides outside the gene matches: 9. Germline loops: CDR1 MNHNY, CDR2 SVGAGI (reference sequence). The CDR3 DNA reads as TGTGCCAGCAGCCACCGGACAGGGCCCATGAACACTGAAGCTTTCTTT. As protein: CASSHRTGPMNTEAFF.

CDR3 coding DNA: TGTGCCAGTAGTACTCTATGGGATGGGGAAACAGGGGACGATCAGGAGACCCAGTACTTC. It yields the protein CASSTLWDGETGDDQETQYF. The chain recombines TRBV19 with TRBJ2-5; 7 positions match TRBD1. Germline V gene sequence: CDR1 LNHDA, CDR2 SQIVND (reference sequence). CDR3 length: 20 residues. V shed 4 bases and J 5 bases; nucleotides not matched to a gene: 25.

This chain connects TRBV11-2 to TRBJ2-7, with 7 bases fitting TRBD1. There are 15 residues in the CDR3. Germline lookup yields CDR1 SGHAT and CDR2 FQNNGV. V lost 5 bases to trimming and J lost 3 bases; unmatched junction nucleotides: 10. The CDR3 loop reads CASSPTPGQHYEQYF. CDR3 coding DNA: TGTGCCAGCAGCCCCACACCGGGACAGCACTACGAGCAGTACTTC.

The chain joins TRBV19 to TRBJ2-7, with a tentative D call TRBD1 (5 bases). The CDR3 runs 15 residues. Trimming pared 6 bases from V and 2 bases from J, leaving 17 bases between. Germline assignment: CDR1 LNHDA and CDR2 SQIVND (reference sequence). CDR3 residues: CASSKLDTNPYEQYF. In nucleotides, the CDR3 is TGTGCCAGTAGCAAGCTGGACACGAACCCCTACGAGCAGTACTTC.

The V and J genes are TRBV7-2 and TRBJ1-1, with 7 bases aligning to TRBD1. This CDR3 spans 16 amino acids. V trimming: 5 bases; J trimming: 2 bases; junction bases outside the gene matches: 11. Germline-derived CDR1 and CDR2 are SGHTA and FQGNSA. CDR3 bases: TGTGCCAGCAGCGTGAGGGGCGGGACAGTTAACACTGAAGCTTTCTTT. This gives the protein CASSVRGGTVNTEAFF.

This clone was seen a handful of times. The chain links TRBV18 to TRBJ1-4; no definite D call. The CDR3 runs to 14 residues. V dropped 6 bases and J dropped 0 bases, with 8 bases sitting between them. Germline V gives CDR1 KGHSH, CDR2 LQKENI. The DNA of the CDR3 is TGTGCCAGCTCTCCCTTTGCAACTAATGAAAAACTGTTTTTT. Protein: CASSPFATNEKLFF.

Here the CDR3 DNA reads TGTGCCAGTAGAGTCCGCGGGGACACTGAAGCTTTCTTT. Amino acids: CASRVRGDTEAFF. This rearrangement joins TRBV19 to TRBJ1-1, with D unresolved. The V gene lost 6 bases and the J gene lost 3 bases, with 11 bases spanning the gap. The CDR3 sequence is 13 residues long. Per germline, CDR1 LNHDA and CDR2 SQIVND (reference sequence).

The CDR3 loop reads CSVEDMKRGFSYEQYF. The CDR3 DNA sequence: TGCAGCGTTGAAGATATGAAGCGGGGATTTTCCTACGAGCAGTACTTC. The chain is built from TRBV29-1 and TRBJ2-7, with TRBD2 identical over 7 bases. V was clipped by 0 bases and J by 1 base; unmatched bases: 9. The CDR3 extends over 16 amino acids. The germline V gene has CDR1 SQVTM and CDR2 ANQGSEA.

V gene TRBV19 combines with J gene TRBJ1-2; D is unclear. Germline loops: CDR1 LNHDA, CDR2 SQIVND (reference sequence). This CDR3 has 14 amino acids. The V gene lost 8 bases and the J gene lost 8 bases, with 21 bases spanning the gap. DNA of the CDR3: TGTGCCAGTGGGATTGGGCGGGGTCGAGAAGGCTACACCTTC. Its translation is CASGIGRGREGYTF.

This chain links TRBV5-6 with TRBJ1-2; 7 positions agree with TRBD1. The CDR3 length is 14 residues. The J segment lost 6 bases and the V segment lost 3 bases, leaving 8 bases of the junction unmatched. Looked up from germline, CDR1 is SGHDT and CDR2 is YYEEEE. Here the CDR3 DNA reads TGTGCCAGCAGCTGCAGACAGGGAATGGATGGCTACACCTTC. This sequence encodes CASSCRQGMDGYTF.